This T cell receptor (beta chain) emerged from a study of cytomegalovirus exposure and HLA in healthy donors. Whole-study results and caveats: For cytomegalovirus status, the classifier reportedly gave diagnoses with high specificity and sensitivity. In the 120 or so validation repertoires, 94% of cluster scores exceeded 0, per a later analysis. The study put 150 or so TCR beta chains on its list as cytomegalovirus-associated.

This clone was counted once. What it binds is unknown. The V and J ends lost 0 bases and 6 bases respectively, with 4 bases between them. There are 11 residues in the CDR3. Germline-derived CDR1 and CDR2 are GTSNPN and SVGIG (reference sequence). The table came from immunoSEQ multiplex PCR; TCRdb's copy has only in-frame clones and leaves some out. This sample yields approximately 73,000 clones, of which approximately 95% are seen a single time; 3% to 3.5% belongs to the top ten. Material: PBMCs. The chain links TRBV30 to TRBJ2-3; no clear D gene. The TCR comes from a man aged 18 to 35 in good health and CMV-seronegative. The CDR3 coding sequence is TGTGCCTGGAGTGTACTCGATACGCAGTATTTT. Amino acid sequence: CAWSVLDTQYF. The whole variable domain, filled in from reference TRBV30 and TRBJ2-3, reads SQTIHQWPATLVQPVGSPLSLECTVEGTSNPNLYWYRQAAGRGLQLLFYSVGIGQISSEVPQNLSASRPQDRQFILSSKKLLLSDSGFYLCAWSVLDTQYFGPGTRLTVL.